The T cell receptor (beta chain) under discussion was sequenced for a study of PD-L1 blockade in urothelial cancer. Turning to the study itself: Median T cell yield from blood was over 120,000.

Sequenced by immunoSEQ multiplex PCR; TCRdb stores in-frame clones only, minus some. The repertoire includes tens of thousands of clones, 82% of them detected once, and about 3.2% sits in the top ten. Material: PBMCs, obtained around atezolizumab (anti-PD-L1) treatment. This clonotype was sampled from a man aged 65-85 years with urothelial cancer.

CDR3 residues: CASSQGIRRPYEQYF. The CDR3 nucleotides read TGCGCCAGCAGCCAAGGTATCAGGAGGCCCTACGAGCAGTACTTC. The chain recombines TRBV4-1 with TRBJ2-7; weak D call: TRBD2 (5 bases). This CDR3 region has 15 residues. Germline V gene lookup returns CDR1 MGHRA and CDR2 YSYEKL. V was clipped by 1 base and J by 2 bases, with 12 bases between them.